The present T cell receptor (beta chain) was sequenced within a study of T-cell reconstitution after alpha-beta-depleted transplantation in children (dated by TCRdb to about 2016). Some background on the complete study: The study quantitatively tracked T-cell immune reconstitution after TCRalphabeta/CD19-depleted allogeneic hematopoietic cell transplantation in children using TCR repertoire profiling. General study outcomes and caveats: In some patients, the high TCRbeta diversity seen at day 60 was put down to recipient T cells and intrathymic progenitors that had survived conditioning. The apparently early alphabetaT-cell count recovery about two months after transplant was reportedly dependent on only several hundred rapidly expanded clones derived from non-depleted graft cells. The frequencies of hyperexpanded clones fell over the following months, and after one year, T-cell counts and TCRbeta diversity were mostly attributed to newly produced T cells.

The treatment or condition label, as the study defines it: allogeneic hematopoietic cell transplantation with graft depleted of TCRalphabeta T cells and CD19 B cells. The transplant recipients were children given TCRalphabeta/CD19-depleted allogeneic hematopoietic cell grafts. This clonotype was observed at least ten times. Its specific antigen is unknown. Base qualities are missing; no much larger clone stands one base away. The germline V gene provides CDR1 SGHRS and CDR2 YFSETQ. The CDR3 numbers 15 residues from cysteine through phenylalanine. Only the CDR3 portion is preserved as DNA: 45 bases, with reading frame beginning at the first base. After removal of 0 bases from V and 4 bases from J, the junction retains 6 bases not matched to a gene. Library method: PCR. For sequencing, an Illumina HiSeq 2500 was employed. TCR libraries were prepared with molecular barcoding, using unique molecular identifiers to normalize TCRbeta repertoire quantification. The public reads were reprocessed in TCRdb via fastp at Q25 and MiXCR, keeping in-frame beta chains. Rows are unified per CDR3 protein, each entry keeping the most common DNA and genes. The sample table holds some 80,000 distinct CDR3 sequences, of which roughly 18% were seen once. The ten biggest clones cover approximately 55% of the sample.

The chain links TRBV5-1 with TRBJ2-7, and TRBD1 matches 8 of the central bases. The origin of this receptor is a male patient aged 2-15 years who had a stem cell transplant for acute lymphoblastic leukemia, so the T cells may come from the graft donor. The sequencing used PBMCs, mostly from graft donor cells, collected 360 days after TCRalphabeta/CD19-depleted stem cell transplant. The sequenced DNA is TGCGCCAGCAGCTTGGCGGGGACAGGAGGTTACGAGCAGTACTTC. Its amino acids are CASSLAGTGGYEQYF.